The 11 T cell receptor beta chains given below trace back to one sample, sequenced in a study of blood T cell repertoires in COVID-19. Libraries were prepared by immunoSEQ multiplex PCR; TCRdb keeps only in-frame clonotypes and omits some of them. The table includes more than 300,000 clones, about 89% detected once. Material for sequencing was peripheral blood. The origin of the receptors is a woman aged 45 to 65 with COVID-19, enrolled during active disease.

The chain carries TRBV4-1 and TRBJ2-5; TRBD1 agrees at 11 bases. V shed 4 bases and J 5 bases; nucleotides not matched to a gene: 9. This CDR3 comprises 16 residues. CDR1 is MGHRA, CDR2 YSYEKL, per germline. CDR3 DNA sequence: TGCGCCAGCAGCCTCTTGCCGGACAGGGGGCGGGAGACCCAGTACTTC. Translating gives CASSLLPDRGRETQYF.

The gene calls are TRBV6-5 and TRBJ2-3; 7 bases line up with TRBD1. V dropped 6 bases and J dropped 0; count of bases not matched to a gene: 6. The CDR3 has 15 residues. Per germline, CDR1 MNHEY and CDR2 SVGAGI. The CDR3 bases are TGTGCCAGCAGCCGGACAGGACCTAGCACAGATACGCAGTATTTT. It encodes CASSRTGPSTDTQYF.

The chain joins TRBV12-5 to TRBJ2-4; maybe TRBD2 (5 bases). CDR1 LGHNT and CDR2 FRNRAP come from the germline V gene. Trimming took off 3 bases at V and 7 bases at J, with 13 bases between the two ends. The CDR3 totals 14 residues. CDR3 residues: CASGLGNERNIQYF. The DNA for the CDR3 is TGTGCTAGTGGTTTAGGGAATGAGCGGAACATTCAGTACTTC. Full variable domain (outside the CDR3, taken from reference TRBV12-5 and TRBJ2-4): DARVTQTPRHKVTEMGQEVTMRCQPILGHNTVFWYRQTMMQGLELLAYFRNRAPLDDSGMPKDRFSAEMPDATLATLKIQPSEPRDSAVYFCASGLGNERNIQYFGAGTRLSVL.

This rearrangement joins TRBV19 to TRBJ2-1, with TRBD2 matching over 13 bases. V shed 5 bases and J 10 bases; nucleotides not matched to a gene: 11. CDR1 and CDR2 (germline): LNHDA, SQIVND (reference sequence). This CDR3 contains 16 residues. The CDR3: CASSLTGTSGIREQFF. The CDR3 coding sequence is TGTGCCAGTAGTTTAACCGGGACTAGCGGGATACGGGAGCAGTTCTTC.

The V and J genes are TRBV7-2 and TRBJ2-1; tentatively, D is TRBD2 (5 bases). This CDR3 is 14 amino acids long. Germline V gives CDR1 SGHTA, CDR2 FQGNSA. Trimming took 4 bases from V and 6 from J, leaving 13 bases between them. CDR3 DNA sequence: TGTGCCAGCAGCTCGTCACCGGGAATCAATGAGCAGTTCTTC. Its protein product is CASSSSPGINEQFF.

Ten or more counts support this clone. The J gene is TRBJ2-1, the V gene TRBV27, with D possibly TRBD1 on 6 matching bases. Trimming removed 5 bases at V and 7 bases at J, with 18 bases between. Germline values: CDR1 MNHEY, CDR2 SMNVEV (reference sequence). CDR3 length equals 15 residues. CDR3 coding DNA: TGTGCCAGCAGTGTCACCAGGGGTTTATTGAATGAGCAGTTCTTC. It yields the protein CASSVTRGLLNEQFF.

The rearrangement uses TRBV6-2 or TRBV6-3 and TRBJ1-1; TRBD1 is a possible D gene (6 bases). Germline V gene lookup returns CDR1 MNHEY and CDR2 SVGEGT. Between the trimmed V and J ends, which lost 2 bases and 5 bases, there was a span of 12 bases. The CDR3 has 14 amino acids. For the CDR3, the DNA is TGTGCCAGCAGTTACGGAGGAAGGGGGACTGAAGCTTTCTTT. Translated, it gives CASSYGGRGTEAFF.

The chain uses TRBV18 and TRBJ2-1, with 11 bases matching TRBD2. Germline values: CDR1 KGHSH, CDR2 LQKENI. This CDR3 has 20 amino acids. Trimming removed 5 bases from V and 5 bases from J; junction bases left unmatched: 20. CDR3 in amino acids: CASSAFREVAGGQEHNEQFF. CDR3 in DNA: TGTGCCAGCTCAGCATTCCGGGAGGTAGCGGGAGGGCAAGAACACAATGAGCAGTTCTTC.

The J gene is TRBJ2-2, the V gene TRBV27; D is perhaps TRBD2 (5 bases). Trimming took off 6 bases at V and 5 bases at J, with 13 bases between the two ends. The CDR3 spans 14 residues. CDR1 is MNHEY and CDR2 is SMNVEV in the germline V gene (reference sequence). As DNA, the CDR3 is TGTGCCAGCAGACCCCTCCCGGGGACCGGGGAGCTGTTTTTT. It translates to CASRPLPGTGELFF.

This clone was detected a few times. V is TRBV9 and J is TRBJ1-5, with TRBD1 identical over 10 bases. The germline V gene encodes CDR1 SGDLS and CDR2 YYNGEE. There are 16 residues in the CDR3. Unmatched junction bases numbered 8, after V lost 2 bases and J lost 6 bases. The CDR3 nucleotides are TGTGCCAGCAGCGTCGGACCGGGACAGGGGTCTCAGCCCCAGCATTTT. Its translation: CASSVGPGQGSQPQHF. Together with reference TRBV9 and TRBJ1-5, the CDR3 gives the full variable domain: DSGVTQTPKHLITATGQRVTLRCSPRSGDLSVYWYQQSLDQGLQFLIQYYNGEERAKGNILERFSAQQFPDLHSELNLSSLELGDSALYFCASSVGPGQGSQPQHFGDGTRLSIL.

This chain links TRBV7-8 with TRBJ2-7; D is possibly TRBD2 (5 bases). Germline CDR1 reads SGHVS; CDR2 reads FQNEAQ. V was clipped by 4 bases and J by 0 bases, with 13 bases between them. The CDR3 is 15 amino acids. The CDR3, as DNA: TGTGCCAGCAGCTCACTATGGGAGTCCTCCTACGAGCAGTACTTC. Amino acid sequence: CASSSLWESSYEQYF.